This entry lists 32 T cell receptor beta chains sequenced from one sample in a study of OX40 agonist ivuxolimab in advanced cancers. TCRdb's copy holds only in-frame clones and misses some; the assay was immunoSEQ multiplex PCR. The table has fewer than 25,000 clones, over 70% seen once. The input for sequencing was CD4+ or CD8+ T cells sorted from blood, taken in a trial of the OX40 agonist ivuxolimab. The source is an adult with an advanced solid tumor such as melanoma, head and neck, liver or kidney cancer.

The chain couples TRBV7-8 to TRBJ2-3, with TRBD2 identical over 7 bases. The J segment lost 0 bases and the V segment lost 10 bases, leaving 10 bases of the junction unmatched. In germline, CDR1 is SGHVS, CDR2 FQNEAQ. There are 15 residues in the CDR3. CDR3 amino acids: CATFPAGRSTDTQYF. The CDR3 coding sequence is TGTGCCACCTTCCCAGCGGGGCGAAGCACAGATACGCAGTATTTT.

A few counts support this clone. Other DNA sequences of this sample code for an identical CDR3. The chain combines TRBV7-6 with TRBJ1-1; D perhaps matches TRBD1 (5 bases). Germline V gives CDR1 SGHVS, CDR2 FNYEAQ. With 6 bases removed from V and 3 bases from J, the gap between germline ends came to 11 bases. The CDR3 is made up of 13 amino acids. The CDR3 region is CASSFDSYTEAFF. CDR3 nucleotides: TGTGCCAGCAGTTTTGACAGCTACACTGAAGCTTTCTTT.

By frequency in the sample, this clone is medium-sized. J is TRBJ2-1 and V is TRBV7-9, with a weak D call TRBD1 (7 bases). Trimming left V 7 bases short and J 5 bases short, with 9 bases between. Germline CDR1 SEHNR, CDR2 FQNEAQ (reference sequence). This CDR3 has 12 residues. CDR3 protein: CASTRGDNEQFF. The DNA for the CDR3 is TGTGCCAGCACCAGGGGGGACAATGAGCAGTTCTTC.

CDR3 nucleotide sequence: TGCGCCAGCAGCGTCGGACAGGGGGATCAGCCCCAGCATTTT. It translates to CASSVGQGDQPQHF. The chain has TRBV5-1 and TRBJ1-5; TRBD1 matches at 10 bases. The trim removed 4 bases at V and 5 bases at J, leaving 3 bases unmatched. This CDR3 is built from 14 residues. The germline CDR1 and CDR2 sequences are SGHRS and YFSETQ.

The chain combines TRBV27 with TRBJ2-5; 7 bases map to TRBD2. CDR3 length: 14 residues. The trim removed 5 bases at V and 4 bases at J, leaving 7 bases unmatched. Germline CDR1 reads MNHEY; CDR2 reads SMNVEV (reference sequence). In nucleotides, the CDR3 is TGTGCCAGCAGTCAGAGACTAGCAGGAGAGACCCAGTACTTC. Encoded protein: CASSQRLAGETQYF.

In this sample, this clone turned up many times. V and J are TRBV5-5 and TRBJ1-2; D perhaps matches TRBD1 (5 bases). V dropped 5 bases and J dropped 4 bases, with 9 bases sitting between them. This CDR3 contains 12 residues. Germline V lookup: CDR1 SGHKS, CDR2 YYEKEE (reference sequence). The CDR3 is CASSSDSYGYTF. CDR3 DNA: TGTGCCAGCAGTTCCGACAGCTATGGCTACACCTTC.

This clone was counted only a few times. V usage is TRBV30 and J usage is TRBJ2-7; D is possibly TRBD2 (5 bases). In germline, CDR1 is GTSNPN, CDR2 SVGIG (reference sequence). This CDR3 contains 14 residues. V was shortened by 2 bases and J by 2 bases, with 13 bases between the two germline ends. The chain's CDR3 is CAWSPGSIAYEQYF. The CDR3 nucleotides are TGTGCCTGGAGTCCGGGAAGTATCGCCTACGAGCAGTACTTC.

Only one count was recorded for this clone. The rearrangement links TRBV28 to TRBJ2-7, with a weak D call TRBD2 (5 bases). Germline values: CDR1 MDHEN, CDR2 SYDVKM. CDR3 length: 14 amino acids. Trimming removed 6 bases from V and 2 bases from J, with 14 bases in between. CDR3 DNA sequence: TGTGCCAGCAGCCCCGGGGAGCGGCCCTACGAGCAGTACTTC. It translates to CASSPGERPYEQYF.

This sequence joins TRBV5-1 and TRBJ2-5, with D perhaps matching TRBD1 (6 bases). Germline V lookup: CDR1 SGHRS, CDR2 YFSETQ. With 4 bases removed from V and 3 bases from J, the gap between germline ends came to 10 bases. The CDR3 is 13 amino acids. Written as DNA, the CDR3 is TGCGCCAGCAGCGGCGCAGGGGAAGAGACCCAGTACTTC. Protein: CASSGAGEETQYF.

This clone is labeled as medium-sized. The gene calls are TRBV28 and TRBJ2-1; 9 bases are a match to TRBD1. The CDR3 runs to 15 residues. Germline CDR1 reads MDHEN; CDR2 reads SYDVKM. V was clipped by 7 bases and J by 8 bases; unmatched bases: 12. CDR3 bases: TGTGCCAGCACCTCCGGACAGGGGAGGGTCGATGAGCAGTTCTTC. It encodes CASTSGQGRVDEQFF.

The chain employs TRBV27 and TRBJ2-1, with 8 nucleotides matching TRBD1. Germline V gene lookup returns CDR1 MNHEY and CDR2 SMNVEV (reference sequence). CDR3 length equals 13 residues. V gave up 7 bases and J gave up 10 bases; unmatched junction bases: 9. The CDR3 coding sequence is TGTGCCAGCACCCTCGGGACAGGAGGCGAGCAGTTCTTC. Translating gives CASTLGTGGEQFF.

The sample holds a few counts of this clone. The CDR3 DNA is TGTGCCAGCAGTTTGGGACTAGCGGGAGTCGGGGAGCAGTTCTTC. This sequence encodes CASSLGLAGVGEQFF. V is TRBV27 and J is TRBJ2-1, with 14 nucleotides matching TRBD2. V shed 3 bases, J shed 10 bases, and the junction held 5 bases outside the gene matches. From germline, CDR1 is MNHEY and CDR2 SMNVEV (reference sequence). CDR3 length: 15 amino acids.

The rearrangement joins TRBV4-3 to TRBJ1-2, with D unresolved. Trimming left V 0 bases short and J 6 bases short, with 26 bases between. In germline, CDR1 is LGHNA, CDR2 YSLEER. The CDR3 sequence is 19 residues long. The CDR3 loop is CASSQDWGSNPQMGDGYTF. CDR3 coding DNA: TGCGCCAGCAGCCAAGATTGGGGTTCGAACCCCCAAATGGGTGATGGCTACACCTTC.

This clone showed up just a few times. V is TRBV18 and J is TRBJ1-2; no firm D call. The CDR3 runs to 12 residues. Looked up from germline, CDR1 is KGHSH and CDR2 is LQKENI. V lost 8 bases and J lost 8, with 15 bases in between. CDR3 protein: CASTQSDEGYTF. CDR3 nucleotide sequence: TGTGCCAGCACACAGAGCGACGAGGGCTACACCTTC.

This clone was seen more than once but under ten times. The V and J genes are TRBV4-3 and TRBJ1-2, with 7 nucleotides matching TRBD1. The germline V gene has CDR1 LGHNA and CDR2 YSLEER. The CDR3 has 15 amino acids. With 4 bases clipped from V and 3 bases from J, the junction kept 8 bases outside the gene matches. The CDR3 spells CASSLSTGIDYGYTF. In nucleotides, the CDR3 is TGCGCCAGCAGCCTCTCGACAGGGATTGACTATGGCTACACCTTC.

The chain carries TRBV19 and TRBJ2-7, with TRBD1 matching 8 bases. CDR1 and CDR2 (germline): LNHDA, SQIVND (reference sequence). The ends lost 3 bases at V and 3 bases at J; junction bases unmatched: 7. This CDR3 contains 15 residues. DNA of the CDR3: TGTGCCAGTAGTATTGGGGCAGGGGGCGGCTACGAGCAGTACTTC. Translation gives CASSIGAGGGYEQYF.

This sequence joins TRBV9 and TRBJ1-1; 9 bases align to TRBD1. Germline CDR1 and CDR2: SGDLS and YYNGEE. The CDR3 totals 15 residues. Trimming took 3 bases from V and 1 from J; bases not matched to a gene: 4. The CDR3 coding sequence is TGTGCCAGCAGCGAGGGGGGACAGGGGAACACTGAAGCTTTCTTT. Protein product: CASSEGGQGNTEAFF.

This sequence joins TRBV7-1 and TRBJ1-2; 8 nucleotides align to TRBD1. TRBV7-1 has ORF status, its function being uncertain. The V segment lost 5 bases and the J segment 4 bases; nucleotides outside the gene matches: 6. The CDR3 sequence is 14 residues long. The CDR3 protein is CASSPGTGGYGYTF. Written as DNA, the CDR3 is TGTGCCAGCAGCCCGGGGACAGGAGGCTATGGCTACACCTTC.

The CDR3 loop reads CASTPYAGAGTEAFF. CDR3 DNA sequence: TGTGCCAGCACCCCCTACGCGGGAGCGGGTACTGAAGCTTTCTTT. The V and J genes are TRBV6-5 and TRBJ1-1; D unclear. This CDR3 comprises 15 residues. CDR1 is MNHEY and CDR2 is SVGAGI in the germline V gene. V lost 7 bases and J lost 5, with 20 bases in between.

The chain employs TRBV7-9 and TRBJ1-6, with 11 positions matching TRBD1. V trimming: 10 bases; J trimming: 7 bases; junction bases outside the gene matches: 12. CDR1 is SEHNR and CDR2 is FQNEAQ in the germline V gene (reference sequence). This CDR3 has 16 amino acids. The CDR3 is CATEHQGQGENSPLHF. CDR3 coding DNA: TGTGCCACCGAACACCAGGGACAGGGGGAAAATTCACCCCTCCACTTT.

V usage is TRBV5-5 and J usage is TRBJ2-7, with a possible D match to TRBD1 (5 bases). V lost 4 bases to trimming and J lost 0 bases, with 8 bases between them. Germline lookup yields CDR1 SGHKS and CDR2 YYEKEE (reference sequence). This CDR3 contains 13 residues. CDR3 loop: CASSLDISYEQYF. The DNA of the CDR3 is TGTGCCAGCAGCCTGGACATCTCCTACGAGCAGTACTTC. The full variable domain, in which reference TRBV5-5 and TRBJ2-7 provide the parts outside the CDR3, is DAGVTQSPTHLIKTRGQQVTLRCSPISGHKSVSWYQQVLGQGPQFIFQYYEKEERGRGNFPDRFSARQFPNYSSELNVNALLLGDSALYLCASSLDISYEQYFGPGTRLTVT.

This chain links TRBV6-5 with TRBJ1-1; TRBD1 aligns across 9 bases. Germline V CDR1 and CDR2: MNHEY, SVGAGI. The CDR3 extends over 16 amino acids. The J segment lost 0 bases and the V segment lost 0 bases, leaving 2 bases of the junction unmatched. CDR3 in amino acids: CASSYSDRGLNTEAFF. DNA for the CDR3: TGTGCCAGCAGTTACTCGGACAGGGGCCTGAACACTGAAGCTTTCTTT.

The sample holds a few counts of this clone. CDR3 loop: CASSPGHSNEKLFF. The CDR3 DNA is TGTGCCAGCAGTCCGGGACATTCTAATGAAAAACTGTTTTTT. The V and J genes are TRBV6-5 and TRBJ1-4; TRBD1 might be the D (6 bases). Trimming took off 5 bases at V and 3 bases at J, with 10 bases between the two ends. Germline CDR1 MNHEY, CDR2 SVGAGI. This CDR3 is 14 amino acids long.

This chain joins TRBV6-6 and TRBJ2-7; D remains unclear. With 6 bases removed from V and 3 bases from J, the gap between germline ends came to 9 bases. CDR1 MNHNY and CDR2 SVGAGI come from the germline V gene (reference sequence). The length of the CDR3 is 12 residues. In nucleotides, the CDR3 is TGTGCCAGCAGCGACCTGATCTACGAGCAGTACTTC. Its protein product is CASSDLIYEQYF.

This clone was detected once. The chain is built from TRBV28 and TRBJ2-7; 8 bases are shared with TRBD1. Germline V CDR1 and CDR2: MDHEN, SYDVKM. The CDR3 sequence is 15 residues long. Trimming took 6 bases from V and 5 from J; bases not matched to a gene: 12. CDR3 loop: CASRLQDREEDEQYF. CDR3 coding DNA: TGTGCCAGCAGGCTTCAGGACAGGGAGGAGGACGAGCAGTACTTC.

The chain recombines TRBV7-3 with TRBJ2-1, with D possibly being TRBD2 (6 bases). This CDR3 spans 17 amino acids. Germline V lookup: CDR1 SGHTA, CDR2 FQGTGA. The V end lost 5 bases, the J end lost 2 bases, and 19 bases lay between the germline ends. CDR3 coding DNA: TGTGCCAGCAGCCGGTGGGCCCCGGGAGAGACCTACAATGAGCAGTTCTTC. Protein product: CASSRWAPGETYNEQFF.

The CDR3 is CASSFWQKNTGELFF. In nucleotides, the CDR3 is TGTGCCAGCAGCTTCTGGCAGAAAAACACCGGGGAGCTGTTTTTT. The chain uses TRBV7-9 and TRBJ2-2, with unresolved D. Trimming took off 3 bases at V and 2 bases at J, with 10 bases between the two ends. The CDR3 covers 15 residues. Germline CDR1 reads SEHNR; CDR2 reads FQNEAQ (reference sequence). Complete variable domain (other parts from reference TRBV7-9 and TRBJ2-2): DTGVSQNPRHKITKRGQNVTFRCDPISEHNRLYWYRQTLGQGPEFLTYFQNEAQLEKSRLLSDRFSAERPKGSFSTLEIQRTEQGDSAMYLCASSFWQKNTGELFFGEGSRLTVL.

The chain is built from TRBV9 and TRBJ2-3; D call uncertain. V was shortened by 0 bases and J by 4 bases, with 9 bases between the two germline ends. Germline lookup yields CDR1 SGDLS and CDR2 YYNGEE. CDR3 size: 14 residues. The CDR3: CASSVEVGSDTQYF. The DNA for the CDR3 is TGTGCCAGCAGCGTAGAGGTGGGCTCAGATACGCAGTATTTT.

The genes are TRBV5-1 and TRBJ2-7; the D gene is possibly TRBD1 (5 bases). Trimming took off 4 bases at V and 6 bases at J, with 11 bases between the two ends. The CDR3 spans 12 residues. Looked up from germline, CDR1 is SGHRS and CDR2 is YFSETQ. The CDR3 region is CASSQGALEQYF. CDR3 in DNA: TGCGCCAGCAGCCAAGGGGCTCTCGAGCAGTACTTC.

This chain uses TRBV19 with TRBJ1-2; D gene ambiguous. Trimming left V 0 bases short and J 3 bases short, with 14 bases between. The germline gives CDR1 LNHDA, CDR2 SQIVND (reference sequence). The CDR3 spans 16 residues. CDR3 DNA: TGTGCCAGTAGTATAGATCTTGAGGGTGCGGACTATGGCTACACCTTC. Its translation is CASSIDLEGADYGYTF.

The chain employs TRBV9 and TRBJ1-1, with D possibly matching TRBD1 (5 bases). This CDR3 is 17 amino acids long. CDR1 SGDLS and CDR2 YYNGEE come from the germline V gene. The ends were cut back, 0 bases at V and 0 bases at J, with 15 bases in the middle. CDR3 in amino acids: CASSVVEQGQVNTEAFF. CDR3 in DNA: TGTGCCAGCAGCGTAGTGGAGCAGGGCCAAGTGAACACTGAAGCTTTCTTT.

The gene calls are TRBV6-1 and TRBJ2-2, with 7 bases fitting TRBD1. Germline V gives CDR1 MNHNS, CDR2 SASEGT. The CDR3 is made up of 14 amino acids. V lost 2 bases, J lost 3 bases, and 0 bases stayed unmatched. CDR3 sequence: CASSETGDTGELFF. The DNA for the CDR3 is TGTGCCAGCAGTGAAACAGGGGACACCGGGGAGCTGTTTTTT.